The 16 T cell receptor beta chains listed next were all sequenced from one sample in a study of regulatory T cells in long-lasting Graves disease. Building of the TCR beta libraries involved iRepertoire HTBI primers and Arm-PCR of CDR3 regions. Using its own MiXCR run on the multiplex PCR reads, TCRdb lists one record per CDR3 protein. The sample records approximately 470,000 distinct CDR3 sequences, 15% to 20% being singletons. Time point reported: newly diagnosed GD, antithyroid drugs for less than 3 months. RNA from PBMCs was the source of the TCR library. In addition, the sample was reused for a study of T cells in Graves' hyperthyroidism and ophthalmopathy.

Sequencing was performed on peripheral blood mononuclear cells (PBMCs), taken at new diagnosis, from a patient treated with antithyroid drugs. These receptors were taken from a middle-aged man with Graves disease.

In this sample, this clonotype turned up many times. Its ends do not fully match the called genes, so a read error is possible. The V gene is TRBV6-1, the J gene TRBJ1-1; 7 bases are a match to TRBD1. The germline CDR1 and CDR2 sequences are MNHNS and SASEGT. This CDR3 contains 14 residues. CDR3 loop: CASSGSGGSTEAFF. The DNA of the CDR3 is TGTGCCAGTAGTGGATCAGGGGGTAGCACTGAAGCTTTCTTT.

For this clonotype: Since a much larger clone is just one base distant, this may be a read error. The genes are TRBV3-1 and TRBJ1-2; 8 bases align to TRBD1. Germline CDR1 reads LGHDT; CDR2 reads YNNKEL (reference sequence). The CDR3 length is 15 residues. The CDR3 DNA reads as TGTGCCGGCAGCCCCGTTGGGGACAGGAACTATGGCTACACCTTC. This gives the protein CAGSPVGDRNYGYTF.

In this sample, this clonotype turned up a few times. The chain recombines TRBV28 with TRBJ1-5; 10 bases match TRBD1. Per germline, CDR1 MDHEN and CDR2 SYDVKM. V shed 5 bases and J 3 bases; nucleotides not matched to a gene: 10. The CDR3 spans 17 residues. The CDR3 sequence: CASSPSTGGFNNQPQHF. CDR3 coding DNA: TGTGCCAGCAGTCCATCGACAGGGGGCTTTAACAATCAGCCCCAGCATTTT.

This clonotype was recorded a few times. The chain couples TRBV19 to TRBJ2-1; D gene uncertain. The V end was cut by 6 bases, the J end by 1 base, with 16 bases between. Germline V gene lookup returns CDR1 LNHDA and CDR2 SQIVND (reference sequence). This CDR3 has 16 amino acids. Written as DNA, the CDR3 is TGTGCCAGTAGCAGTTGGGAAACCCCTTCCTACAATGAGCAGTTCTTC. Residues: CASSSWETPSYNEQFF.

Ten or more counts support this clonotype. This chain uses TRBV28 with TRBJ2-1; 9 bases align to TRBD2. The CDR3 runs to 16 residues. J lost 7 bases, V lost 3 bases, and 10 bases had no gene match. CDR1 MDHEN and CDR2 SYDVKM come from the germline V gene. The CDR3 sequence: CASSLAGGPQLNEQFF. DNA of the CDR3: TGTGCCAGCAGTTTGGCGGGAGGGCCTCAGTTGAATGAGCAGTTCTTC.

Many counts were recorded for this clonotype. J is TRBJ2-6 and V is TRBV5-1, with D tentatively TRBD2 (5 bases). The CDR3 is made up of 15 amino acids. Trimming shortened V by 1 base and J by 2 bases, and 7 bases separated the two germline ends. CDR1 SGHRS and CDR2 YFSETQ come from the germline V gene. CDR3 region: CASSLSLAGANVLTF. The CDR3 DNA follows: TGCGCCAGCAGCTTGTCACTAGCTGGGGCCAACGTCCTGACTTTC. The complete variable domain, with remaining parts taken from reference TRBV5-1 and TRBJ2-6, reads KAGVTQTPRYLIKTRGQQVTLSCSPISGHRSVSWYQQTPGQGLQFLFEYFSETQRNKGNFPGRFSGRQFSNSRSEMNVSTLELGDSALYLCASSLSLAGANVLTFGAGSRLTVL.

In this sample, this clonotype turned up many times. V is TRBV20-1 and J is TRBJ2-1; unclear D gene. The V end lost 7 bases, the J end lost 0 bases, and 7 bases lay between the germline ends. Germline CDR1 and CDR2: DFQATT and SNEGSKA (reference sequence). CDR3 length equals 12 residues. DNA for the CDR3: TGCAGTGTAGATAGCTCCTACAATGAGCAGTTCTTC. Its translation: CSVDSSYNEQFF.

This clonotype has just a few counts. The genes are TRBV29-1 and TRBJ2-3; TRBD2 matches 8 bases. The CDR3 is made up of 13 amino acids. V lost 4 bases and J lost 4; bases outside the gene matches: 4. Germline V gives CDR1 SQVTM, CDR2 ANQGSEA. CDR3 residues: CSVVGTRSDTQYF. DNA for the CDR3: TGCAGCGTTGTTGGGACTAGATCAGATACGCAGTATTTT.

This clonotype showed up many times. The genes are TRBV12-3 or TRBV12-4 and TRBJ1-6, with 10 bases lining up with TRBD1. The CDR3 spans 13 residues. V dropped 9 bases and J dropped 7; count of bases not matched to a gene: 3. The CDR3 here is CASWDRGNSPLHF. CDR3 in DNA: TGTGCCAGTTGGGACAGGGGCAATTCACCCCTCCACTTT.

This clonotype was recorded a few times. The chain employs TRBV10-3 and TRBJ2-3; unclear D gene. Germline values: CDR1 ENHRY, CDR2 SYGVKD. Trimming took 3 bases from V and 0 from J, leaving 4 bases between them. This CDR3 region has 13 residues. The DNA for the CDR3 is TGTGCCATCAGTGACAGAAGCACAGATACGCAGTATTTT. Amino acid sequence: CAISDRSTDTQYF.

The chain uses TRBV28 and TRBJ2-3; D may be TRBD1 (6 bases). Trimming took 5 bases from V and 2 from J, leaving 14 bases between them. Germline CDR1 reads MDHEN; CDR2 reads SYDVKM. CDR3 length: 15 amino acids. This CDR3 reads CASSNLGHNTDTQYF. The CDR3 DNA is TGTGCCAGCAGTAATCTGGGACACAACACAGATACGCAGTATTTT.

The chain recombines TRBV5-1 with TRBJ2-6; D uncertain. CDR1 SGHRS and CDR2 YFSETQ come from the germline V gene. V dropped 0 bases and J dropped 2 bases, with 6 bases sitting between them. The CDR3 consists of 15 residues. CDR3 nucleotide sequence: TGCGCCAGCAGCTTGGCGGTGGCTGGGGCCAACGTCCTGACTTTC. It encodes CASSLAVAGANVLTF.

At least ten counts were recorded for this clonotype. The chain combines TRBV6-1 with TRBJ2-1, with D possibly matching TRBD1 (5 bases). Trimming took 8 bases from V and 4 from J, leaving 15 bases between them. Germline V gene sequence: CDR1 MNHNS, CDR2 SASEGT. CDR3 length: 14 amino acids. The CDR3 DNA sequence: TGTGCCAGCGAGGAGAATCAGGGTTACAATGAGCAGTTCTTC. Amino acids: CASEENQGYNEQFF.

This clonotype was seen repeatedly, ten times or more. This rearrangement joins TRBV20-1 to TRBJ2-1; no definite D call. This CDR3 is built from 12 residues. The V gene's germline CDR1 is DFQATT and CDR2 SNEGSKA (reference sequence). V lost 6 bases and J lost 1, with 7 bases in between. CDR3 DNA: TGCAGTGCATTAGAGTCCTACAATGAGCAGTTCTTC. Translating gives CSALESYNEQFF.

In this sample, this clonotype turned up many times. The chain employs TRBV5-1 and TRBJ2-1; D is possibly TRBD2 (5 bases). The CDR3 totals 17 residues. The germline gives CDR1 SGHRS, CDR2 YFSETQ. The V end was cut by 2 bases, the J end by 0 bases, with 15 bases between. Written as DNA, the CDR3 is TGCGCCAGCAGCTTATCCGTCAAGCGGAGCTCCTACAATGAGCAGTTCTTC. Its protein product is CASSLSVKRSSYNEQFF.

The genes are TRBV5-1 and TRBJ2-7; D call uncertain. Trimming pared 4 bases from V and 6 bases from J, leaving 23 bases between. The CDR3 is made up of 16 amino acids. CDR1 and CDR2 from the germline V gene are SGHRS and YFSETQ. This CDR3 is CASSPFSTDPDREQYF. CDR3 DNA sequence: TGCGCCAGCAGCCCGTTTTCCACGGACCCGGACCGCGAGCAGTACTTC.